This T cell receptor beta chain was sequenced for a study of shared clonotypes between healthy human individuals. Replicate PCRs run on sorted subsets employed 200 ng DNA, 30,000 to 35,000 T cell genomes. TCRdb keeps only in-frame clones here, not all; method: immunoSEQ multiplex PCR. The repertoire holds 2 million or so clones, with 85% to 95% as singletons. Donors, without exception, were Caucasian adults residing in Nashville, Tennessee. The CDR3 totals 15 residues. V lost 3 bases and J 1 base, leaving 12 bases between the germline ends. Germline CDR1 reads MGHRA; CDR2 reads YSYEKL. The V call is TRBV4-1, the J call TRBJ1-1; D may be TRBD1 (5 bases). The specimen sequenced was naive CD4+ T cells sorted from blood. Subset denoted: CD45RA+ positively selected. The sequence came from a man in his late teens or twenties in good health. The CDR3 bases are TGCGCCAGCAGCCAGCAAGCCGGGACGAACACTGAAGCTTTCTTT. Protein product: CASSQQAGTNTEAFF.